Listed below are T cell receptor beta chains from one sample, sequenced in a study of cytomegalovirus exposure and HLA in healthy donors. Sequencing was performed with immunoSEQ multiplex PCR; in TCRdb, only in-frame clones are kept and a portion is missing. The data show 100,000 to 150,000 clones, nearly 90% seen once. Source material: PBMCs. The receptors shown here come from a man younger than 45 in good health and CMV-seronegative. CDR3s include the opening cysteine and the closing phenylalanine or tryptophan. Each record gives: CDR3 protein, CDR3 DNA, V gene, CDR3 length, J gene, clone size, D gene. The D gene is left open where the match is weak. Size is stated for part of the rows, as once, few or many counts, or as a class when the clone is expanded.

CASSLQGWETQYF,TGTGCCAGCAGTTTACAGGGGTGGGAGACCCAGTACTTC,TRBV6-5,13,TRBJ2-5,NA,TRBD1
CASSWGGSSYEQYF,TGTGCCAGCAGCTGGGGCGGGAGCTCCTACGAGCAGTACTTC,TRBV7-9,14,TRBJ2-7,NA,TRBD2
CASSFGGTGSSYNSPLHF,TGTGCCAGCAGTTTTGGTGGGACAGGGAGCTCCTATAATTCACCCCTCCACTTT,TRBV28,18,TRBJ1-6,NA,TRBD1
CAITYGIQETQYF,TGTGCCATTACGTACGGTATACAAGAGACCCAGTACTTC,TRBV2,13,TRBJ2-5,NA,NA
CASRLHRGGNQPQHF,TGTGCCAGCAGATTACACCGGGGGGGCAATCAGCCCCAGCATTTT,TRBV6-5,15,TRBJ1-5,NA,NA
CASSLVAGGQETQYF,TGCGCCAGCAGCTTGGTAGCGGGGGGGCAAGAGACCCAGTACTTC,TRBV5-1,15,TRBJ2-5,NA,TRBD2
CASTSGRGGGYTF,TGTGCCAGTACCTCCGGTCGGGGGGGCGGCTACACCTTC,TRBV19,13,TRBJ1-2,NA,NA
CASSLRQGTDQPQHF,TGTGCCAGCAGCTTACGACAGGGCACTGATCAGCCCCAGCATTTT,TRBV7-2,15,TRBJ1-5,few,TRBD1
CASSLGPGQREYF,TGTGCCAGCAGCTTAGGCCCGGGACAGAGGGAGTACTTC,TRBV11-1,13,TRBJ2-5,NA,TRBD1
CASSRSRDNYEQYF,TGCGCCAGCAGCCGGAGTCGGGACAACTACGAGCAGTACTTC,TRBV5-1,14,TRBJ2-7,NA,NA
CASSFYRDTEQPQHF,TGTGCCAGCAGTTTTTACCGGGACACGGAACAGCCCCAGCATTTT,TRBV2,15,TRBJ1-5,NA,NA
CASSSEPYNEQFF,TGCGCCAGCTCCTCCGAGCCATACAATGAGCAGTTCTTC,TRBV5-1,13,TRBJ2-1,NA,NA
CASSLAVRGRGDTQYF,TGTGCCAGCAGCTTGGCGGTCAGGGGGCGCGGAGATACGCAGTATTTT,TRBV5-4,16,TRBJ2-3,NA,TRBD1
CASSLTLAGNNEQFF,TGCGCCAGCAGCTTGACCCTAGCGGGTAACAATGAGCAGTTCTTC,TRBV5-1,15,TRBJ2-1,NA,TRBD2
CASSSSGGGLYEQYF,TGTGCCAGCAGCTCAAGCGGGGGGGGACTCTACGAGCAGTACTTC,TRBV9,15,TRBJ2-7,NA,TRBD2
CSVDPLVYNEQFF,TGCAGCGTTGACCCCCTAGTCTACAATGAGCAGTTCTTC,TRBV29-1,13,TRBJ2-1,once,NA
CASSSRGYGYTF,TGTGCCAGCTCGAGCCGGGGTTATGGCTACACCTTC,TRBV2,12,TRBJ1-2,NA,NA
CAISESLLWPQLDPDTQYF,TGTGCCATCAGTGAGTCATTGCTTTGGCCCCAACTAGATCCAGATACGCAGTATTTT,TRBV10-3,19,TRBJ2-3,NA,NA
CASSYGTGGSYEQYF,TGCGCCAGCAGCTATGGGACTGGCGGGTCCTACGAGCAGTACTTC,TRBV5-1,15,TRBJ2-7,NA,NA
CASSFRDRTTEAFF,TGTGCCAGTAGCTTTCGGGACAGAACCACTGAAGCTTTCTTT,TRBV19,14,TRBJ1-1,few,TRBD1
CASRTTTELYGYTF,TGTGCCAGCAGAACGACCACAGAACTCTATGGCTACACCTTC,TRBV28,14,TRBJ1-2,NA,NA
CASSADPAGGYGYTF,TGTGCCAGCAGTGCGGATCCGGCTGGAGGATATGGCTACACCTTC,TRBV6-1,15,TRBJ1-2,NA,NA
CASSRLTDSKNIQYF,TGTGCCAGCAGCCGCCTAACGGACAGTAAAAACATTCAGTACTTC,TRBV11-2,15,TRBJ2-4,NA,NA
CASSLQGRVNTEAFF,TGCGCCAGCAGCTTACAGGGACGGGTGAACACTGAAGCTTTCTTT,TRBV5-1,15,TRBJ1-1,few,NA
CASSVDESSYEQYF,TGTGCCAGCAGCGTAGATGAGAGCTCCTACGAGCAGTACTTC,TRBV9,14,TRBJ2-7,NA,NA
CASSVDRGEKLFF,TGCGCCAGCAGCGTGGACAGGGGGGAAAAACTGTTTTTT,TRBV10-1,13,TRBJ1-4,NA,TRBD1
CASSLDLPTGVSNQPQHF,TGTGCCAGCAGTTTAGACCTCCCCACAGGGGTTAGCAATCAGCCCCAGCATTTT,TRBV28,18,TRBJ1-5,NA,TRBD1
CATSSVPGTGADGYTF,TGTGCCACCAGCAGTGTCCCCGGGACAGGGGCCGATGGCTACACCTTC,TRBV15,16,TRBJ1-2,NA,TRBD1
CASSLRTGGMQPQHF,TGTGCCAGCAGTTTAAGGACAGGGGGGATGCAGCCCCAGCATTTT,TRBV28,15,TRBJ1-5,NA,TRBD1
CASSLEGQVGYGYTF,TGTGCCAGCAGCTTAGAGGGACAGGTCGGCTATGGCTACACCTTC,TRBV7-9,15,TRBJ1-2,NA,TRBD1
CANSVPDRGAWASPLHF,TGTGCCAACAGCGTCCCCGACAGGGGCGCATGGGCTTCACCCCTCCACTTT,TRBV21-1,17,TRBJ1-6,NA,NA
CASSLVAAYGYTF,TGTGCCAGCAGCTTGGTAGCCGCCTATGGCTACACCTTC,TRBV7-9,13,TRBJ1-2,NA,NA
CASSDGRGIPDTQYF,TGTGCCAGCAGCGATGGTCGGGGGATCCCAGATACGCAGTATTTT,TRBV4-2,15,TRBJ2-3,few,NA
CASSEEPGQIYGYTF,TGTGCCAGCAGTGAAGAGCCGGGACAGATCTATGGCTACACCTTC,TRBV2,15,TRBJ1-2,NA,TRBD1
CASSSSTRGLSGNTIYF,TGTGCCAGCAGCTCGAGTACAAGGGGCCTCTCTGGAAACACCATATATTTT,TRBV7-9,17,TRBJ1-3,once,NA
CASSYSPVANYGYTF,TGTGCCAGCAGTTACAGCCCCGTAGCTAACTATGGCTACACCTTC,TRBV6-5,15,TRBJ1-2,NA,NA
CASSKTGSNQPQHF,TGTGCCAGCAGCAAGACAGGGTCCAATCAGCCCCAGCATTTT,TRBV6-5,14,TRBJ1-5,few,TRBD1
CASSPGGGREKLFF,TGCGCCAGCAGCCCCGGGGGGGGCAGGGAAAAACTGTTTTTT,TRBV5-1,14,TRBJ1-4,NA,NA
CASSWGTGGMAEAFF,TGTGCCAGCAGCTGGGGGACAGGGGGCATGGCTGAAGCTTTCTTT,TRBV5-6,15,TRBJ1-1,NA,TRBD1
CASSPGTLRPNSPLHF,TGTGCCAGCAGCCCGGGGACTCTAAGGCCTAATTCACCCCTCCACTTT,TRBV5-6,16,TRBJ1-6,NA,NA